The source of this TCR beta chain is a study of response to subunit inactivated influenza vaccine. Regarding the study as a whole: Each seasonal influenza vaccination, the authors suggested, recruits few new T cells.

TCRdb redid the calling of the RT-PCR reads with MiXCR, one entry per CDR3 protein. The sample carries a few hundred thousand distinct CDR3 sequences, 13% to 15% recorded once. This clonotype was counted between two and nine times. Its antigen remains unidentified. This CDR3 region has 14 residues. From germline, CDR1 is DFQATT and CDR2 SNEGSKA (reference sequence). The ends lost 6 bases at V and 7 bases at J; junction bases unmatched: 9. This specimen consisted of PBMCs from blood, obtained about 13 days after vaccination. This receptor was obtained from a man aged 50 or older who received an inactivated influenza vaccine. The rearrangement joins TRBV20-1 to TRBJ1-6; TRBD1 matches 7 bases. CDR3 sequence (DNA): TGCAGTGCAATCAACAGGGGCGCGAATTCACCCCTCCACTTT. This encodes CSAINRGANSPLHF.